The 27 T cell receptor beta chains presented below share a single source sample, sequenced in a study of a mutant IDH1 vaccine in newly diagnosed glioma. Here immunoSEQ multiplex PCR was the method, and the copy in TCRdb shows in-frame clones only, minus some. This table holds tens of thousands of clones, 80% found once. Indicated time point: week 11, during vaccination. It was 300 ug of mutant IDH1 20-mer peptide that made up each vaccine dose, given with topical imiquimod. Their target antigens are unknown. The input for sequencing was PBMCs, taken from a glioma patient whose treatment included an IDH1 peptide vaccine. The origin of the receptors is a man in his fifties or sixties with glioma.

This rearrangement joins TRBV15 to TRBJ2-2; 7 nucleotides agree with TRBD1. V lost 5 bases and J lost 3; bases outside the gene matches: 9. Germline V lookup: CDR1 LNHNV, CDR2 YYDKDF (reference sequence). There are 16 residues in the CDR3. The CDR3: CATSEDPGQYTGELFF. Written as DNA, the CDR3 is TGTGCCACCAGCGAAGATCCGGGACAGTACACCGGGGAGCTGTTTTTT. Full variable domain (outside the CDR3, taken from reference TRBV15 and TRBJ2-2): DAMVIQNPRYQVTQFGKPVTLSCSQTLNHNVMYWYQQKSSQAPKLLFHYYDKDFNNEADTPDNFQSRRPNTSFCFLDIRSPGLGDTAMYLCATSEDPGQYTGELFFGEGSRLTVL.

The rearrangement joins TRBV27 to TRBJ2-1, with D possibly being TRBD1 (6 bases). The CDR3 runs to 12 residues. Looked up from germline, CDR1 is MNHEY and CDR2 is SMNVEV (reference sequence). Trimming left V 0 bases short and J 14 bases short, with 11 bases between. This chain's CDR3 is CASSLSGTLEFF. The CDR3 DNA reads TGTGCCAGCAGTTTATCTGGGACACTGGAGTTCTTC.

Only a few counts were recorded for this clone. This chain connects TRBV6-5 to TRBJ1-1; D call uncertain. The CDR3 extends over 14 amino acids. Germline values: CDR1 MNHEY, CDR2 SVGAGI. V was pared by 2 bases and J by 0 bases, with 7 bases between. The CDR3 loop is CASSYRRMNTEAFF. CDR3 sequence (DNA): TGTGCCAGCAGTTACAGGCGTATGAACACTGAAGCTTTCTTT.

The chain links TRBV11-3 to TRBJ1-6; no firm D call. In germline, CDR1 is SGHNT, CDR2 YENEEA. The CDR3 is 15 residues long. Trimming removed 1 base at V and 10 bases at J, with 14 bases between. The CDR3, as DNA: TGTGCCAGCAGCTTAGGGGCTTTAGGGTCATCACCCCTCCACTTT. It specifies CASSLGALGSSPLHF. Full variable domain (missing parts from reference TRBV11-3 and TRBJ1-6): EAGVVQSPRYKIIEKKQPVAFWCNPISGHNTLYWYLQNLGQGPELLIRYENEEAVDDSQLPKDRFSAERLKGVDSTLKIQPAELGDSAVYLCASSLGALGSSPLHFGNGTRLTVT.

This clone was seen once. The chain employs TRBV19 and TRBJ2-2, with unresolved D. Germline V CDR1 and CDR2: LNHDA, SQIVND (reference sequence). This CDR3 region has 14 residues. The V end lost 2 bases, the J end lost 7 bases, and 11 bases lay between the germline ends. The CDR3 sequence: CASSIKVGGGELFF. The CDR3 DNA reads as TGTGCCAGTAGTATAAAAGTGGGCGGCGGGGAGCTGTTTTTT.

The chain uses TRBV4-1 and TRBJ2-7; D is perhaps TRBD2 (6 bases). This CDR3 comprises 15 residues. Trimming stripped 1 base from V and 0 bases from J, with 10 bases between. CDR1 is MGHRA and CDR2 is YSYEKL in the germline V gene. CDR3 region: CASSQVSSDSYEQYF. DNA of the CDR3: TGCGCCAGCAGCCAAGTTTCTAGCGACTCCTACGAGCAGTACTTC.

J is TRBJ2-7 and V is TRBV13; D perhaps matches TRBD2 (6 bases). V dropped 5 bases and J dropped 6 bases, with 11 bases sitting between them. The CDR3 runs to 12 residues. Per the germline V gene, CDR1 is PRHDT and CDR2 is FYEKMQ (reference sequence). The CDR3 nucleotides read TGTGCCAGCAGCCCGGGAGAGGGCGAGCAGTACTTC. Translation: CASSPGEGEQYF.

This clone was counted a single time. J is TRBJ1-2 and V is TRBV6-5; 8 bases fit TRBD1. Germline assignment: CDR1 MNHEY and CDR2 SVGAGI. J gave up 4 bases and V 5 bases, and 6 bases lay outside the gene matches. The CDR3 is 14 residues long. The chain's CDR3 is CASSPNRGTYGYTF. The CDR3 DNA is TGTGCCAGCAGTCCCAACAGGGGGACCTATGGCTACACCTTC.

This chain joins TRBV5-6 and TRBJ1-5; D gene ambiguous. From germline, CDR1 is SGHDT and CDR2 YYEEEE. V lost 0 bases to trimming and J lost 5 bases, with 3 bases between them. This CDR3 is built from 12 residues. The CDR3 DNA reads as TGTGCCAGCAGCTTGGCTGATCAGCCCCAGCATTTT. Its translation is CASSLADQPQHF.

The chain uses TRBV11-2 and TRBJ1-6; 9 bases align to TRBD1. The CDR3 spans 13 residues. V lost 6 bases and J lost 7; bases outside the gene matches: 1. The germline V gene has CDR1 SGHAT and CDR2 FQNNGV. The CDR3 loop is CASRQGANSPLHF. Written as DNA, the CDR3 is TGTGCCAGCAGACAGGGGGCCAATTCACCCCTCCACTTT.

The chain uses TRBV2 and TRBJ2-7; 8 bases match TRBD1. The CDR3 consists of 15 residues. V shed 3 bases and J 5 bases; nucleotides not matched to a gene: 9. Germline CDR1 and CDR2: SNHLY and FYNNEI. The CDR3 DNA reads TGTGCCAGCAGTGATTGGACAGGGCAAAGGAACGAGCAGTACTTC. This sequence encodes CASSDWTGQRNEQYF.

The rearrangement joins TRBV5-6 to TRBJ2-1, with D tentatively TRBD2 (6 bases). Between the trimmed V and J ends, which lost 4 bases and 12 bases, there was a span of 17 bases. Germline CDR1 and CDR2: SGHDT and YYEEEE. This CDR3 has 13 amino acids. CDR3 DNA sequence: TGTGCCAGCAGCCCGGGACTGTCTATAGTGCAGTTCTTC. Its protein product is CASSPGLSIVQFF. The whole variable domain, remainder taken from reference TRBV5-6 and TRBJ2-1, is DAGVTQSPTHLIKTRGQQVTLRCSPKSGHDTVSWYQQALGQGPQFIFQYYEEEERQRGNFPDRFSGHQFPNYSSELNVNALLLGDSALYLCASSPGLSIVQFFGPGTRLTVL.

This clone appeared a few times. The chain links TRBV5-4 to TRBJ1-1, with D maybe TRBD1 (5 bases). With 9 bases removed from V and 4 bases from J, the gap between germline ends came to 16 bases. This CDR3 spans 13 amino acids. Germline V lookup: CDR1 SGHNT, CDR2 YYREEE (reference sequence). Here the CDR3 reads CANSRDPSTEAFF. The CDR3 DNA follows: TGTGCCAACTCCAGGGACCCCTCCACTGAAGCTTTCTTT.

CDR3 loop: CATSLMDSTIYEQYF. The CDR3 DNA reads as TGTGCCACTTCCCTGATGGACAGCACGATCTACGAGCAGTACTTC. This chain connects TRBV19 to TRBJ2-7; a weak D match, TRBD1 (6 bases). This CDR3 is 15 amino acids long. Germline CDR1 reads LNHDA; CDR2 reads SQIVND (reference sequence). Trimming cost V 10 bases and J 3 bases, with 22 bases left between them.

This clone has a handful of counts. J is TRBJ1-1 and V is TRBV6-5, with unresolved D. The CDR3 is 14 amino acids. The V gene lost 7 bases and the J gene lost 3 bases, with 15 bases spanning the gap. Germline V lookup: CDR1 MNHEY, CDR2 SVGAGI. CDR3 nucleotides: TGTGCCAGCATCCGATCCCACTTCTACACTGAAGCTTTCTTT. It codes for CASIRSHFYTEAFF.

The V gene is TRBV6-1, the J gene TRBJ1-1; D remains unclear. Germline V lookup: CDR1 MNHNS, CDR2 SASEGT. The CDR3 has 14 residues. V lost 1 base and J 4 bases, leaving 10 bases between the germline ends. The DNA of the CDR3 is TGTGCCAGCAGTGAAGGTCGGGAGAGCACTGAAGCTTTCTTT. This gives the protein CASSEGRESTEAFF.

This chain joins TRBV7-2 and TRBJ2-5; 9 positions match TRBD2. Trimming took 5 bases from V and 2 from J; bases not matched to a gene: 6. CDR3 length: 15 residues. Germline-derived CDR1 and CDR2 are SGHTA and FQGNSA. As DNA, the CDR3 is TGTGCCAGCAGCCCCCTAGCGGGACGACAAGAGACCCAGTACTTC. Its protein product is CASSPLAGRQETQYF.

The gene calls are TRBV6-6 and TRBJ2-7; D unclear. Per germline, CDR1 MNHNY and CDR2 SVGAGI (reference sequence). This CDR3 comprises 11 residues. Trimming pared 0 bases from V and 5 bases from J, leaving 2 bases between. The CDR3 loop is CASSYSHEQYF. The CDR3, as DNA: TGTGCCAGCAGTTACTCTCACGAGCAGTACTTC.

The rearrangement joins TRBV14 to TRBJ2-7; 7 bases are a match to TRBD1. The germline V gene has CDR1 SGHDN and CDR2 FVKESK. V gave up 4 bases and J gave up 6 bases; unmatched junction bases: 6. This CDR3 is built from 13 residues. CDR3 sequence (DNA): TGTGCCAGCAGCCGAGACAGGGATGGCGAGCAGTACTTC. As protein: CASSRDRDGEQYF. The full variable domain, in which reference TRBV14 and TRBJ2-7 provide the parts outside the CDR3, is EAGVTQFPSHSVIEKGQTVTLRCDPISGHDNLYWYRRVMGKEIKFLLHFVKESKQDESGMPNNRFLAERTGGTYSTLKVQPAELEDSGVYFCASSRDRDGEQYFGPGTRLTVT.

To note about this clone: Other nucleotide sequences from this sample produce the same CDR3. The rearrangement uses TRBV27 and TRBJ2-1; 13 bases fit TRBD2. The CDR3 spans 15 residues. Germline V gene lookup returns CDR1 MNHEY and CDR2 SMNVEV (reference sequence). With 5 bases clipped from V and 7 bases from J, the junction kept 5 bases outside the gene matches. The chain's CDR3 is CASSPGLAGVNEQFF. CDR3 nucleotide sequence: TGTGCCAGCAGTCCTGGACTAGCGGGAGTAAATGAGCAGTTCTTC.

J is TRBJ1-4 and V is TRBV6-9; D is undetermined. The germline V gene has CDR1 MNHGY and CDR2 SVAAGI. Trimming pared 4 bases from V and 4 bases from J, leaving 22 bases between. This CDR3 contains 18 residues. Written as DNA, the CDR3 is TGTGCCAGCAGTTGTTTCCTTATGGGCGGTGGTGATAATGAAAAACTGTTTTTT. Translation: CASSCFLMGGGDNEKLFF.

This clone appeared once. The CDR3 here is CASSSAYEQYF. In nucleotides, the CDR3 is TGTGCCAGCAGCTCCGCCTACGAGCAGTACTTC. The genes are TRBV7-9 and TRBJ2-7; D gene ambiguous. Germline V gene sequence: CDR1 SEHNR, CDR2 FQNEAQ (reference sequence). The CDR3 is made up of 11 amino acids. V was cut by 4 bases and J by 2 bases, with 3 bases left in between.

This rearrangement joins TRBV2 to TRBJ2-5; unclear D gene. Trimming removed 10 bases from V and 4 bases from J, with 16 bases in between. Germline V CDR1 and CDR2: SNHLY, FYNNEI. The length of the CDR3 is 13 residues. CDR3 loop: CATTALVPETQYF. Here the CDR3 DNA reads TGTGCCACCACAGCGCTAGTCCCAGAGACCCAGTACTTC.

The chain employs TRBV14 and TRBJ2-7; D unresolved. The CDR3 extends over 12 amino acids. V was clipped by 3 bases and J by 7 bases, with 10 bases between them. Germline CDR1 SGHDN, CDR2 FVKESK. CDR3 amino acids: CASSQAPWEQYF. DNA for the CDR3: TGTGCCAGCAGCCAGGCCCCCTGGGAGCAGTACTTC.

This clone has just a few counts. The V and J genes are TRBV2 and TRBJ1-1; no reliable D call. From germline, CDR1 is SNHLY and CDR2 FYNNEI. The CDR3 extends over 10 amino acids. V was trimmed by 11 bases and J by 10 bases, leaving 14 bases between them. The CDR3 spells CASRGPGAFF. The CDR3 DNA reads TGTGCCTCCCGAGGTCCCGGAGCTTTCTTT.

The CDR3 region is CASSLDSSPNEKLFF. As DNA, the CDR3 is TGTGCCAGCAGCTTGGACAGTTCCCCTAATGAAAAACTGTTTTTT. The rearrangement joins TRBV7-6 to TRBJ1-4; maybe TRBD1 (6 bases). Trimming took off 3 bases at V and 3 bases at J, with 11 bases between the two ends. The germline V gene has CDR1 SGHVS and CDR2 FNYEAQ. The CDR3 is 15 amino acids.

The J gene is TRBJ2-2, the V gene TRBV29-1; possibly TRBD1 or TRBD2 for D (5 bases each). The CDR3 is 14 amino acids. The germline CDR1 and CDR2 sequences are SQVTM and ANQGSEA. V lost 3 bases and J 4 bases, leaving 12 bases between the germline ends. The CDR3 DNA sequence: TGCAGCGTTGATGGGGGAGTTGGCACCGGGGAGCTGTTTTTT. Its translation: CSVDGGVGTGELFF.